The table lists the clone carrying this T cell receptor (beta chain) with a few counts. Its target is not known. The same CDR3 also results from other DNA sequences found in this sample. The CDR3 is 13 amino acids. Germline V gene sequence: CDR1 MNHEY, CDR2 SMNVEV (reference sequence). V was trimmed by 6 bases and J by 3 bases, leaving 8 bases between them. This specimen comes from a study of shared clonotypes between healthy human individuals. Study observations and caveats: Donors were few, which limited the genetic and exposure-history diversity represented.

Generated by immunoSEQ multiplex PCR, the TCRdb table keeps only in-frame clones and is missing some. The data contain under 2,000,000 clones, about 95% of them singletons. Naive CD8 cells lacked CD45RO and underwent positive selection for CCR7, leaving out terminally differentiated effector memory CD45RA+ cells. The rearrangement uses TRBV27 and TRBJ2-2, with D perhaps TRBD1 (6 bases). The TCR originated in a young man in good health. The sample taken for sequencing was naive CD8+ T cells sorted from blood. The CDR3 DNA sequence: TGTGCCAGCAGCTACAGGGACACCGGGGAGCTGTTTTTT. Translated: CASSYRDTGELFF.